The rows below give T cell receptor beta chains drawn from one sample of a study of a mutant IDH1 vaccine in newly diagnosed glioma. Their antigen targets remain unknown. Here immunoSEQ multiplex PCR was the method, and the copy in TCRdb shows in-frame clones only, minus some. The table includes 35,000 to 50,000 clones, over 80% detected once. Sequences were derived from PBMCs, sampled from a glioma patient whose treatment included an IDH1 peptide vaccine. The receptors come from a man in his fifties or sixties with glioma. Both conserved end residues are trimmed from each CDR3. Each record gives: V gene, J gene, CDR3 protein.

V: TRBV10-3; J: TRBJ2-2; CDR3: AISQGDHTGELF
V: TRBV7-6; J: TRBJ2-6; CDR3: ASSLVGQGSSGANVLT
V: TRBV5-1; J: TRBJ2-3; CDR3: ASSWAGGRVTGDTQY
V: TRBV9; J: TRBJ1-3; CDR3: ASSENPSGNTIY
V: TRBV2; J: TRBJ2-7; CDR3: ASSEASDEQY
V: TRBV7-7; J: TRBJ2-2; CDR3: ASSLEDTNTGELF
V: TRBV6-5; J: TRBJ2-7; CDR3: ASRRTGVNEQY
V: TRBV7-2; J: TRBJ2-3; CDR3: ASLNRGGLDTQY
V: TRBV28; J: TRBJ1-6; CDR3: ASSPGPLVAPLH
V: TRBV7-8; J: TRBJ1-5; CDR3: ASGTRGGRNQPQH
V: TRBV27; J: TRBJ2-7; CDR3: ASRGLAGVRSYEQY
V: TRBV28; J: TRBJ2-7; CDR3: ASSLRYEQY
V: TRBV29-1; J: TRBJ1-2; CDR3: SDTDPVSNGYT
V: TRBV6-1; J: TRBJ1-1; CDR3: ASSAGGNTEAF
V: TRBV4-1; J: TRBJ1-3; CDR3: ASSQAPAGNTIY
V: TRBV5-1; J: TRBJ1-1; CDR3: ASAPGGGSTEAF
V: TRBV21-1; J: TRBJ2-3; CDR3: ASRLGGMTTDTQY
V: TRBV19; J: TRBJ2-2; CDR3: ASSTGILNTGELF
V: TRBV27; J: TRBJ1-6; CDR3: ASKAGAPNSPLH
V: TRBV7-8; J: TRBJ1-5; CDR3: ASTFNIALREPQH
V: TRBV6-5; J: TRBJ1-2; CDR3: ASSPQGQVYGYT
V: TRBV7-8; J: TRBJ2-1; CDR3: ASQAGGRYNEQF
V: TRBV19; J: TRBJ1-3; CDR3: ASKAQERSGNTIY